This T cell receptor beta chain was identified during a study of T cells in Graves' hyperthyroidism and ophthalmopathy (dated by TCRdb to the late 2010s). In terms of the full investigation: Peripheral blood was sampled at the time of initial diagnosis, prior to any treatment. TCR V-J signatures able to tell the groups apart were searched for in a discovery cohort of 95 or so patients, of whom more than 40 had Graves' ophthalmopathy and around 58 had stable Graves' hyperthyroidism. After blood sampling, hyperthyroidism patients were treated with methimazole at a starting dose of 30 mg daily, and ophthalmopathy patients were treated with high-dose intravenous methylprednisolone. In several Graves' hyperthyroidism patients, the study also compared T-cell repertoires from thyroid tissue with T-cell repertoires from blood. The paper describes TCR Vbeta CDR3 sequencing of 140 or so peripheral blood samples, made up of some 40 ophthalmopathy patients, roughly 80 hyperthyroidism patients and 17 progressor patients. Prospective prediction of ophthalmopathy was tested in an independent validation cohort of 18 to 20 hyperthyroidism patients and 17 patients who later progressed to ophthalmopathy. The 80 to 100 discovery patients were randomly divided into training and test sets at a 7:3 ratio.

Moderately to severely active disease, a Clinical Activity Score of at least 3, a NOSPECS grade of at least 4, and a duration under 3 months were present in ophthalmopathy patients. Patients with uncontrolled infections, other autoimmune diseases, pregnancy or lactation were excluded. Clinical symptoms, serum thyroxine and TRAb, thyroid ultrasound, and orbital computed tomography formed the basis for the diagnoses. PBMCs were separated from roughly 10 ml of fresh peripheral blood using Ficoll-Paque density gradient centrifugation. Trizol reagent was used to extract total RNA, and RNA quality was then checked on an Agilent 2100 Bioanalyzer. TCR beta CDR3 regions were amplified from RNA transcripts. For the first round of RT-PCR on the TCR CDR3, the HTBI primer set was used together with the Qiagen OneStep RT-PCR kit. Libraries were constructed in a second round of multiplex PCR, after which size selection and purification were carried out. Paired-end sequencing of the libraries was performed with 100 bp reads on an Illumina HiSeq2000. The authors' pipeline ran thus. SOAPnuke was used to process the raw data, removing reads that contained adapters or uncalled bases, had a mean Phred below 15, or lacked an exact match to the constant primer or identifier. High-quality paired reads were merged using COPE v1.2.5, and each unique nucleotide sequence was defined as a clonotype. MiTCR v1.1 was used to align the clonotypes against IMGT TRBV, TRBD and TRBJ reference segments. The analysis included only V-J combinations with a frequency above 0.0001, which together covered around 99% of the repertoires. A TCS score was defined as the ratio of F50 (clonal expansion) to E x V (chaos), with BLOSUM62-based TCRdist applied between CDR3 peptides within each V-J. Welch's t-statistics and random forest reduced roughly 530 V-J features to 13, which were used in a naive Bayes classifier (R e1071). Clones were called with MiXCR by TCRdb after fastp trimmed the public reads at Q25, and only in-frame beta chains were retained. Every entry covers one CDR3 protein and lists the most common genes and DNA from its rows. The V and J calls, along with clone size, are taken from TCRdb and not from the paper's own processing. Here the sample has roughly 350,000 distinct CDR3 sequences; about 14% occur a single time. The ten largest clonotypes hold less than 20% of the sample.

Findings and caveats that apply to the study as a whole: Most expanded thyroid clonotypes (frequency above 0.001) were also detected in blood, suggesting blood repertoires may reflect thyroid immune responses. In cross-validation, a model built on a 13 V-J signature told ophthalmopathy apart from stable hyperthyroidism with under 90% sensitivity and roughly 81% specificity, and in testing the same model reached 80%/75%. Sample size was not statistically predetermined, and blinding of investigators to group allocation was not performed. In validation, progression to ophthalmopathy was predicted by the model with around 71% sensitivity and 72.22% specificity, a median of approximately 7.1 months before onset.

This clonotype was seen many times. Its antigen remains unidentified. No base qualities exist here, and no much larger clone lies one base off it. In the germline V gene, CDR1 corresponds to MNHNS and CDR2 to SASEGT. Trimming removed 5 bases from V and 7 bases from J, leaving 8 bases between the germline ends. Including cysteine and phenylalanine, the CDR3 has 11 amino acids. Only the CDR3 DNA stays, 33 bases, in frame from base 1. The material sequenced was blood. The TCR originated in a woman aged 25 to 39 with Graves' ophthalmopathy. Recombination connected TRBV6-1 to TRBJ1-2; the D gene identity is not certain. The CDR3 loop reads CASSWIGGYTF. Here is the DNA: TGTGCCAGCAGTTGGATCGGTGGCTACACCTTC.